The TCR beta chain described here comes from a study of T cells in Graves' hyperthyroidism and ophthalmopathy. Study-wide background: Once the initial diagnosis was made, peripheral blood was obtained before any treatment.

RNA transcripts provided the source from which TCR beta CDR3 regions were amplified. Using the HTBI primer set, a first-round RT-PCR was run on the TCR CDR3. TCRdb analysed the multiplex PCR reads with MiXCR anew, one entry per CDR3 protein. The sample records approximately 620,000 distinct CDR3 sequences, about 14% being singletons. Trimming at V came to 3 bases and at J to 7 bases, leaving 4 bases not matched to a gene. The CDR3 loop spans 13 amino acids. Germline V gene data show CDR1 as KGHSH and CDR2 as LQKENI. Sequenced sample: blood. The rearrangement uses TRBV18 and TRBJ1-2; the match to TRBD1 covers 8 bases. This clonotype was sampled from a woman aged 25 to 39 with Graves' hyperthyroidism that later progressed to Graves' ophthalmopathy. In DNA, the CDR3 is TGTGCCAGCTCACCCAAGACAGGGGCTGGCTACACCTTC. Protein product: CASSPKTGAGYTF.